This T cell receptor beta chain appears in the sequencing data of a study of cytomegalovirus exposure and HLA in healthy donors. About the research overall: A subsequent analysis reported that the 120 validation repertoires were produced on the same platform that had also been used for the roughly 700 first-cohort repertoires.

Unmatched junction bases numbered 12, after V lost 3 bases and J lost 6 bases. The CDR3 is made up of 16 amino acids. Germline values: CDR1 LNHDA, CDR2 SQIVND (reference sequence). The table came from immunoSEQ multiplex PCR; TCRdb's copy has only in-frame clones and leaves some out. This sample has approximately 200,000 clones, with 80% to 90% found just once. Material: PBMCs. The chain recombines TRBV19 with TRBJ2-7, with 9 bases aligning to TRBD2. The TCR comes from a woman between 18 and 29 years old in good health and CMV-seronegative. CDR3 loop: CASSIRDGAGGPEQYF. The CDR3 DNA reads TGTGCCAGTAGTATTCGGGATGGAGCGGGAGGTCCCGAGCAGTACTTC.